This T cell receptor beta chain was sequenced for a study of blood T cell repertoires in COVID-19. Using immunoSEQ multiplex PCR, the repertoire was profiled, and TCRdb retains in-frame clones only, with some absent. The sample comprises under 150,000 clones, approximately 90% of which are singletons, and approximately 4.5% rests with the top ten. This CDR3 comprises 15 residues. CDR1 and CDR2 from the germline V gene are MDHEN and SYDVKM. Trimming at V came to 6 bases and at J to 4 bases, leaving 9 bases not matched to a gene. This clone showed up just a few times. J is TRBJ1-1 and V is TRBV28; TRBD1 matches at 9 bases. The sample comprised peripheral blood. This TCR was recovered from a woman in her forties or fifties with acute or convalescent COVID-19. In nucleotides, the CDR3 is TGTGCCAGCAGCGCTGGGACAGGGAAACTCACTGAAGCTTTCTTT. Translated, it gives CASSAGTGKLTEAFF.